This T cell receptor (beta chain) is drawn from a study of beta chain features in type 1 diabetes. Study results and caveats: Within each of all four CD4+ subsets, Type 1 diabetes patients had TCRB CDR3s that were moderately but significantly shorter.

Expressed TCRB transcripts were sequenced after all isolated RNA was converted to cDNA. Some clones are missing from TCRdb's copy, which holds only in-frame ones; the method was immunoSEQ multiplex PCR. The sample has hundreds of thousands of clones; about 10% are singletons. Donors contributed one heparinised blood draw apiece, averaging roughly 100 mL. Purities over 95% were achieved in all sorted populations. This clone was seen a handful of times. What it binds is not known. V lost 6 bases, J lost 6 bases, and 15 bases lay in between. This CDR3 spans 14 amino acids. Germline CDR1 reads MGHDK; CDR2 reads SYGVNS.

This sequence joins TRBV25-1 and TRBJ2-4, with D possibly being TRBD1 (6 bases). This receptor was identified in a woman aged 18-29 years in good health. Sequenced material: naive CD4+ T cells from blood. DNA for the CDR3: TGTGCCAGCAGCCCAACCGGGACAACAAACATTCAGTACTTC. Amino acid sequence: CASSPTGTTNIQYF.